The rows below give T cell receptor beta chains drawn from one sample of a study of blood T cells in healthy people across ages. Each CDR3 protein is one row after TCRdb ran MiXCR on the 5' RACE reads. The table includes a few hundred thousand distinct CDR3 sequences, approximately 30% detected once. The sequenced sample consisted of blood. These receptors came from a woman in her 70s in good health. Both conserved end residues are part of each CDR3. Fields, in order: J gene, D gene, V gene, clone size, CDR3 DNA, CDR3 protein. A D gene is named only where the DNA matches it firmly. Rows may omit the clone size; those that give it use once, few, many or a size class.

j_call: TRBJ1-6; d_call: NA; v_call: TRBV12-3/TRBV12-4; clone_size: NA; cdr3_nt: TGTGCCAGCAGTTTACTATCAGGGGCAGGGACACCCCTCCACTTT; cdr3_aa: CASSLLSGAGTPLHF
j_call: TRBJ2-2; d_call: NA; v_call: TRBV7-3; clone_size: many; cdr3_nt: TGTGCCAGCAGCTTAACGGGGGTCACCGGGGAGCTGTTTTTT; cdr3_aa: CASSLTGVTGELFF
j_call: TRBJ2-7; d_call: NA; v_call: TRBV12-3/TRBV12-4; clone_size: NA; cdr3_nt: TGTGCCAGCAGCCGAAACCCGGACATCTACGAGCAGTACTTC; cdr3_aa: CASSRNPDIYEQYF
j_call: TRBJ1-1; d_call: NA; v_call: TRBV25-1; clone_size: NA; cdr3_nt: TGTGCCAGCAGTGAATCCGGGAAGCTGAACACTGAAGCTTTCTTT; cdr3_aa: CASSESGKLNTEAFF
j_call: TRBJ2-3; d_call: NA; v_call: TRBV7-3; clone_size: few; cdr3_nt: TGTGCCAGCAGCTCCCGGGGGGCCTATTCAGATACGCAGTATTTT; cdr3_aa: CASSSRGAYSDTQYF
j_call: TRBJ2-5; d_call: NA; v_call: TRBV7-2; clone_size: NA; cdr3_nt: TGTGCCAGCAGCTTTACAGCTTATGAGACCCAGTACTTC; cdr3_aa: CASSFTAYETQYF
j_call: TRBJ1-5; d_call: NA; v_call: TRBV5-1; clone_size: NA; cdr3_nt: TGCGCCAGCAGCACCAGGGATAGCAATCAGCCCCAGCATTTT; cdr3_aa: CASSTRDSNQPQHF
j_call: TRBJ2-3; d_call: TRBD2; v_call: TRBV20-1; clone_size: few; cdr3_nt: TGCAGTGCTAGGATAACTAGCGGAGATACGCAGTATTTT; cdr3_aa: CSARITSGDTQYF
j_call: TRBJ2-6; d_call: TRBD1; v_call: TRBV12-3/TRBV12-4; clone_size: few; cdr3_nt: TGTGCCTGCAGGAAGGGGACAGCTGGGGCCAACGTCCTGACTTTC; cdr3_aa: CACRKGTAGANVLTF
j_call: TRBJ2-7; d_call: NA; v_call: TRBV30; clone_size: NA; cdr3_nt: TGTGCCTGGGCGGGACAAAGTTACGAGCAGTACTTC; cdr3_aa: CAWAGQSYEQYF
j_call: TRBJ2-7; d_call: TRBD1; v_call: TRBV3-1; clone_size: few; cdr3_nt: TGTGCCAGCAGCCATTTCGGACAGGGAGGAAGATTAAGCGAGCAGTACTTC; cdr3_aa: CASSHFGQGGRLSEQYF
j_call: TRBJ2-1; d_call: TRBD2; v_call: TRBV6-1; clone_size: NA; cdr3_nt: TGTGCCAGCCTTGGGACTAGCGGGGGGGAATACAATGAGCAGTTCTTC; cdr3_aa: CASLGTSGGEYNEQFF
j_call: TRBJ2-2; d_call: TRBD1; v_call: TRBV20-1; clone_size: NA; cdr3_nt: TGCAGTGCTAGAGGACAGGGGGCCGGCGGGGAGCTGTTTTTT; cdr3_aa: CSARGQGAGGELFF
j_call: TRBJ2-3; d_call: TRBD2; v_call: TRBV9; clone_size: NA; cdr3_nt: TGTGCCAGCAGCGTAATGAGCGGGGGGGCAGATACGCAGTATTTT; cdr3_aa: CASSVMSGGADTQYF
j_call: TRBJ2-5; d_call: TRBD2; v_call: TRBV20-1; clone_size: NA; cdr3_nt: TGCAGTGCTAGGGGGGGGATCGAAATGAAGACCCAGTACTTC; cdr3_aa: CSARGGIEMKTQYF
j_call: TRBJ1-2; d_call: NA; v_call: TRBV19; clone_size: NA; cdr3_nt: TGTGCCAGTAGTACCCCGGCCCAGCATGGCTACACCTTC; cdr3_aa: CASSTPAQHGYTF
j_call: TRBJ2-7; d_call: NA; v_call: TRBV12-3/TRBV12-4; clone_size: NA; cdr3_nt: TGTGCCAGCAGTCCAACCGGGAGAAAATACGAGCAGTACTTC; cdr3_aa: CASSPTGRKYEQYF
j_call: TRBJ1-2; d_call: NA; v_call: TRBV27; clone_size: few; cdr3_nt: TGTGCCAGCAGTTTATCGGCAGGGTTCTATGGCTACACCTTC; cdr3_aa: CASSLSAGFYGYTF
j_call: TRBJ2-5; d_call: NA; v_call: TRBV3-1; clone_size: few; cdr3_nt: TGTGCCAGCAGCCAGGGGGGAGAGACCCAGTACTTC; cdr3_aa: CASSQGGETQYF
j_call: TRBJ2-7; d_call: TRBD1; v_call: TRBV12-5; clone_size: NA; cdr3_nt: TGTGCTAGTGGACCGGGACAGGGGCACCACGAGCAGTACTTC; cdr3_aa: CASGPGQGHHEQYF